This T cell receptor (beta chain) stems from a study of tumor-infiltrating lymphocytes in primary liver carcinoma. Synthesis of TCR beta cDNA was carried out from around 540 ng total RNA with a constant-region primer. Libraries covering TCR beta were generated through three nested multiplex PCR rounds (using a slightly modified ARM-PCR). The first two PCR rounds used TRBV1-TRBV30 forward primers with a C-beta reverse primer, nine to ten cycles each. TCRdb analysed the multiplex PCR reads with MiXCR anew, one entry per CDR3 protein. The sample lists 40,000 to 60,000 distinct CDR3 sequences; around 79% were seen once. Germline CDR1 and CDR2: SGHAT and FQNNGV. CDR3 length equals 15 residues. Co-extraction yielded RNA and DNA from around 20-30 mg of unsorted bulk tissue. A note on this clonotype: No conserved phenylalanine or tryptophan is present at the end of the CDR3, so a read error is the likely explanation.

The receptor was derived from a man between 40 and 49 years old with primary liver carcinoma and hepatitis B virus infection. The chain joins TRBV11-2 to TRBJ2-3; 9 bases are shared with TRBD2. Source material: liver tumor tissue from sampling region 3. Noted subset: tumor region T3, left-lateral pole. In DNA form, the CDR3 reads TGTACCAGCAGAAGGTCTAGCGGGAATACAGATACGCAGTATCTT. As protein: CTSRRSSGNTDTQYL.